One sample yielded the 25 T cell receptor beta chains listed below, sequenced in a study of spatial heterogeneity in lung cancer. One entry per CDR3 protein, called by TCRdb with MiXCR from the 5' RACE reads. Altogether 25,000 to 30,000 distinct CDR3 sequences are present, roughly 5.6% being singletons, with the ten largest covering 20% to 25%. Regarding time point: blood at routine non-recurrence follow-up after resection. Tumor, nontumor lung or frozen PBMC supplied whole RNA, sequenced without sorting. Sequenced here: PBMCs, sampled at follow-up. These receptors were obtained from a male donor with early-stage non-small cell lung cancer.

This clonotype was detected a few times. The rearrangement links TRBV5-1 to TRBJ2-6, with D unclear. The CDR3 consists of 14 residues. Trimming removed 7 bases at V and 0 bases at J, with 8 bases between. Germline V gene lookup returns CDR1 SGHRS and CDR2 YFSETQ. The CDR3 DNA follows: TGCGCCAGCCGCTCTCTCTCTGGGGCCAACGTCCTGACTTTC. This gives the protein CASRSLSGANVLTF.

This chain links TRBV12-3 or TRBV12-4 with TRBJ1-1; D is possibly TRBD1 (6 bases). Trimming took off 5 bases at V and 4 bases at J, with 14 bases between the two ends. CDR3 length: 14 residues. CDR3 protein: CASSPYREVTEAFF. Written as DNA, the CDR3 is TGTGCCAGCAGTCCTTACAGGGAAGTCACTGAAGCTTTCTTT.

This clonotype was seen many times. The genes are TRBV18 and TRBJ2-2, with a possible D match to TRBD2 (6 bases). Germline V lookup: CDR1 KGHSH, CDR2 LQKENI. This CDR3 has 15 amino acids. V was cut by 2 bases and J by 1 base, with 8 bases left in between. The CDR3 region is CASSPGRLNTGELFF. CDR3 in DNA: TGTGCCAGCTCACCAGGGAGGCTGAACACCGGGGAGCTGTTTTTT.

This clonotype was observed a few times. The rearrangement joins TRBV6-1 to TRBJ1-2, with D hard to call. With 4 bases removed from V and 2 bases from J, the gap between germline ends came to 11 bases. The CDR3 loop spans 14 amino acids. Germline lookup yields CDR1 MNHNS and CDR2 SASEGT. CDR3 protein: CASSGDSGNYGYTF. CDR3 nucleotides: TGTGCCAGCAGTGGGGATAGCGGCAACTATGGCTACACCTTC.

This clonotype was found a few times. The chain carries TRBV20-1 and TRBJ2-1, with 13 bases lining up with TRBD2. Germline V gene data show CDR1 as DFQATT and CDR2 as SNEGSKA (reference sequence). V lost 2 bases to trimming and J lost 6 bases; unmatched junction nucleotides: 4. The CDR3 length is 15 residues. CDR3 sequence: CSARTSGRALNEQFF. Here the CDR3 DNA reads TGCAGTGCTAGAACTAGCGGGAGGGCCCTCAATGAGCAGTTCTTC.

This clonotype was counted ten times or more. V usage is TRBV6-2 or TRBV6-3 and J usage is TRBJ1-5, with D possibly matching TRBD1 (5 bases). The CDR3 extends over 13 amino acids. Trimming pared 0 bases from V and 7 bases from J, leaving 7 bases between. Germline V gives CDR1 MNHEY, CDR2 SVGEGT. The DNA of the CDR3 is TGTGCCAGCAGTTACTCAGGGGTCCAGCCCCAGCATTTT. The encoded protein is CASSYSGVQPQHF.

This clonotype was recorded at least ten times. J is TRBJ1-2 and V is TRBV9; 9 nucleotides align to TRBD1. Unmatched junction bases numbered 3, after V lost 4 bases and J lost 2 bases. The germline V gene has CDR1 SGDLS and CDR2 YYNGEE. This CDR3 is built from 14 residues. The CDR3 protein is CASSRGQGNYGYTF. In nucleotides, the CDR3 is TGTGCCAGCAGCCGAGGACAGGGGAACTATGGCTACACCTTC.

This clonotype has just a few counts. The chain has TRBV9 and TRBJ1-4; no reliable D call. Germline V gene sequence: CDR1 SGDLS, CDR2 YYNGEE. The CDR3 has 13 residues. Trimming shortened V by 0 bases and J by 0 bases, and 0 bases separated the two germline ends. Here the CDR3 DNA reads TGTGCCAGCAGCGTAGCAACTAATGAAAAACTGTTTTTT. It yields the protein CASSVATNEKLFF.

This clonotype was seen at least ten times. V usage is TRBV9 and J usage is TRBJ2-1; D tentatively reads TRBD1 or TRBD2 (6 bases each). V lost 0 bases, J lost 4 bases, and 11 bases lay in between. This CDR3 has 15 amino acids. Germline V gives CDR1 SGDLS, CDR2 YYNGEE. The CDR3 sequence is CASSVGGGGYNEQFF. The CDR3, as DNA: TGTGCCAGCAGCGTAGGAGGGGGAGGATACAATGAGCAGTTCTTC.

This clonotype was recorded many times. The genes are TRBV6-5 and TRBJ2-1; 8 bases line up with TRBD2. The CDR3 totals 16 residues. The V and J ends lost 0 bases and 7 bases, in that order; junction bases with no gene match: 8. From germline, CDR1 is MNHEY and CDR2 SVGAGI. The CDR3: CASSYSPAGVGNEQFF. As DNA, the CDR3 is TGTGCCAGCAGTTACTCTCCAGCGGGAGTGGGTAATGAGCAGTTCTTC.

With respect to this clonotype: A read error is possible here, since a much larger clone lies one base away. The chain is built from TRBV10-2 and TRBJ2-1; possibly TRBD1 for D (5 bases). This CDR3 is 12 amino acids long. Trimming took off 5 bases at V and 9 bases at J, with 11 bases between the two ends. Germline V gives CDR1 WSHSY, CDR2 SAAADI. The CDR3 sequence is CASSNPGIEQFF. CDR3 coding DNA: TGCGCCAGCAGTAACCCAGGGATTGAGCAGTTCTTC.

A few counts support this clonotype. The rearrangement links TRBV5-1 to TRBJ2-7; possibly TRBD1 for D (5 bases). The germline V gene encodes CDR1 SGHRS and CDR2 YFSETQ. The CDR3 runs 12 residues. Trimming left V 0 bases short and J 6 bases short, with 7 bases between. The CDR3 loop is CASSLAGIEQYF. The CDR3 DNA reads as TGCGCCAGCAGCTTGGCAGGGATCGAGCAGTACTTC.

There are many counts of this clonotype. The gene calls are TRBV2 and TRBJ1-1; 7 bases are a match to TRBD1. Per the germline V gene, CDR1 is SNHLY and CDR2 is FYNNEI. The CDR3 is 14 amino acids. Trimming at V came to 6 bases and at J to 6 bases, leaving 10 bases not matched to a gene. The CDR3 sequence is CASRTGTVVPEAFF. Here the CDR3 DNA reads TGTGCCAGCAGAACCGGGACAGTAGTCCCTGAAGCTTTCTTT.

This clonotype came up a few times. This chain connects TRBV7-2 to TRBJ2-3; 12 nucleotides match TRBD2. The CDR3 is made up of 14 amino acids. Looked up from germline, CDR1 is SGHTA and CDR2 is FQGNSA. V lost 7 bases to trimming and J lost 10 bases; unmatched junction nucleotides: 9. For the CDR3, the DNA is TGTGCCAGCACCGGACTAGCGGGGCCCCCAGCGCAGTATTTT. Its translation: CASTGLAGPPAQYF.

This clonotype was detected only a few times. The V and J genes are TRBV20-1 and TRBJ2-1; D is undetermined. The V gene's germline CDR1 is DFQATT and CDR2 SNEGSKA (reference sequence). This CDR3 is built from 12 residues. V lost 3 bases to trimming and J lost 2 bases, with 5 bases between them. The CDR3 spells CSASPTYNEQFF. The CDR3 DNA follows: TGCAGTGCTAGTCCTACCTACAATGAGCAGTTCTTC.

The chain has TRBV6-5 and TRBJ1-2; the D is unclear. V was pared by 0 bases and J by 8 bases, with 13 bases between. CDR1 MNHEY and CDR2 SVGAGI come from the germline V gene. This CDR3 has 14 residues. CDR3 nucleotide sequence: TGTGCCAGCAGTTACTCGAGTCTCGGGTTCGGCTACACCTTC. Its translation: CASSYSSLGFGYTF.

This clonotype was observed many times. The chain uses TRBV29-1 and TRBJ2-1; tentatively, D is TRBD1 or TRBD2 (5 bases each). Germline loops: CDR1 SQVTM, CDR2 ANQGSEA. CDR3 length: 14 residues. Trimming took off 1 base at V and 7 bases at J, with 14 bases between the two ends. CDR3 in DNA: TGCAGCGTTGAAGCCCGACTTGAGGGGAATGAGCAGTTCTTC. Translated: CSVEARLEGNEQFF.

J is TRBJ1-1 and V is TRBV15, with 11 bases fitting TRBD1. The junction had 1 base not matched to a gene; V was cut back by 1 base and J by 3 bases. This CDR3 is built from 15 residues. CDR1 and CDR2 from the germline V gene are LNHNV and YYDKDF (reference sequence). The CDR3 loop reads CATSRGTGGHTEAFF. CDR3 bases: TGTGCCACCAGCAGAGGGACAGGGGGCCACACTGAAGCTTTCTTT. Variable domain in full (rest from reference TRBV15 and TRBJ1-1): DAMVIQNPRYQVTQFGKPVTLSCSQTLNHNVMYWYQQKSSQAPKLLFHYYDKDFNNEADTPDNFQSRRPNTSFCFLDIRSPGLGDTAMYLCATSRGTGGHTEAFFGQGTRLTVV.

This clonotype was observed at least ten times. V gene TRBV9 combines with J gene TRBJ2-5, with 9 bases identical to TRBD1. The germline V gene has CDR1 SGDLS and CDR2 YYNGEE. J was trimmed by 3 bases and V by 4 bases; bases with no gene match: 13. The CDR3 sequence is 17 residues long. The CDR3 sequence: CASSSSLGQGTEETQYF. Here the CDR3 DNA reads TGTGCCAGCAGCTCCTCACTAGGACAGGGGACCGAAGAGACCCAGTACTTC.

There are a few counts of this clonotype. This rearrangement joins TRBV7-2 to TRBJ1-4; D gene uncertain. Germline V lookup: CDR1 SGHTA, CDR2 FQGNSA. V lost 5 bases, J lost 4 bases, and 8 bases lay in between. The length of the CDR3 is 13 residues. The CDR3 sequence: CASSPGLNEKLFF. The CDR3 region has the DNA TGTGCCAGCAGCCCGGGCCTTAATGAAAAACTGTTTTTT.

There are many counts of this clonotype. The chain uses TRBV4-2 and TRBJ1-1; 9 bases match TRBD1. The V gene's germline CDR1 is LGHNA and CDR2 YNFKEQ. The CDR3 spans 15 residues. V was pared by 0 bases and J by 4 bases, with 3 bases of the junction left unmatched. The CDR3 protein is CASSQETGGGTEAFF. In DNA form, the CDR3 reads TGTGCCAGCAGCCAAGAAACAGGGGGCGGCACTGAAGCTTTCTTT.

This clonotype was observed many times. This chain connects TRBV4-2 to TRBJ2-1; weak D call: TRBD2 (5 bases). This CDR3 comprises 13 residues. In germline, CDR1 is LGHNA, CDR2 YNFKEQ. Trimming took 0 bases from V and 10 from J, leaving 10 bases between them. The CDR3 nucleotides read TGTGCCAGCAGCCAAGAGGGGAGACCCGAGCAGTTCTTC. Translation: CASSQEGRPEQFF.

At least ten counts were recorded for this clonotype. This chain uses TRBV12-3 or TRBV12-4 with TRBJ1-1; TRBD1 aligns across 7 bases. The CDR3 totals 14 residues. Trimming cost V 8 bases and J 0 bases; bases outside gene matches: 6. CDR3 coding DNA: TGTGCCAGCGGCGAGGGACAGATGAACACTGAAGCTTTCTTT. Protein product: CASGEGQMNTEAFF.

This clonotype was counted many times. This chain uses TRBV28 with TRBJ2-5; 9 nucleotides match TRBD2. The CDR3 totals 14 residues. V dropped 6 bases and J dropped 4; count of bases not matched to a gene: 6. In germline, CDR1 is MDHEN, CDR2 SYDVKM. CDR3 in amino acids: CASSPGLAGETQYF. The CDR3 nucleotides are TGTGCCAGCAGCCCGGGACTAGCTGGAGAGACCCAGTACTTC.

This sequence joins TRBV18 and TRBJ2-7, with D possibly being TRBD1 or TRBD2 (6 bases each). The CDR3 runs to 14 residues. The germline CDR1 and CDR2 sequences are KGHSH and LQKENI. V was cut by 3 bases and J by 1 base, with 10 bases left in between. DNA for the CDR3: TGTGCCAGCTCACCCCGAGGGGGGTCCTACGAGCAGTACGTC. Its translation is CASSPRGGSYEQYV.